This entry lists 23 T cell receptor beta chains sequenced from one sample in a study of shared clonotypes between healthy human individuals. TCRdb keeps only in-frame clones here, not all; method: immunoSEQ multiplex PCR. The top ten clones hold less than 0.25% of a sample with 760,000 or so clones, 96% of them seen once. Naive CD8 cells lacked CD45RO and underwent positive selection for CCR7, leaving out terminally differentiated effector memory CD45RA+ cells. Sequencing was carried out using naive CD8+ T cells sorted from blood. These receptors were taken from a young man in good health.

The chain uses TRBV2 and TRBJ2-5; 7 positions match TRBD2. This CDR3 comprises 15 residues. The germline V gene has CDR1 SNHLY and CDR2 FYNNEI. The J segment lost 2 bases and the V segment lost 7 bases, leaving 10 bases of the junction unmatched. The CDR3 DNA sequence: TGTGCCAGCAAATGGGAGGGAGTCAAGCAAGAGACCCAGTACTTC. Its protein product is CASKWEGVKQETQYF.

The chain is built from TRBV5-6 and TRBJ2-1, with 10 bases fitting TRBD2. The V gene end was trimmed by 4 bases and the J gene end by 6 bases; junction bases not matched to a gene: 7. The CDR3 length is 15 residues. Germline CDR1 SGHDT, CDR2 YYEEEE. CDR3 nucleotide sequence: TGTGCCAGCAGCCTGGGACTAGCGCTGGGCAATGAGCAGTTCTTC. Protein product: CASSLGLALGNEQFF.

This sequence joins TRBV6-5 and TRBJ2-3; 7 bases match TRBD1. The CDR3 length is 15 residues. CDR1 and CDR2 from the germline V gene are MNHEY and SVGAGI. The V gene end was trimmed by 10 bases and the J gene end by 4 bases; junction bases not matched to a gene: 14. Written as DNA, the CDR3 is TGTGCCACCTCAGTCAGCGATACAGGGGCAGATACGCAGTATTTT. Translated: CATSVSDTGADTQYF.

The V and J genes are TRBV6-1 and TRBJ1-5; weak D call: TRBD1 (5 bases). V was clipped by 3 bases and J by 0 bases, with 9 bases between them. The CDR3 sequence is 15 residues long. CDR1 is MNHNS, CDR2 SASEGT, per germline. CDR3 in DNA: TGTGCCAGCAGTGACCGGGGGGGTAGCAATCAGCCCCAGCATTTT. Translation: CASSDRGGSNQPQHF.

The V call is TRBV27, the J call TRBJ2-4; 9 bases agree with TRBD1. In germline, CDR1 is MNHEY, CDR2 SMNVEV (reference sequence). V gave up 4 bases and J gave up 7 bases; unmatched junction bases: 2. The CDR3 covers 13 residues. The CDR3 protein is CASSSGQGNIQYF. CDR3 nucleotide sequence: TGTGCCAGCAGTTCAGGACAGGGGAACATTCAGTACTTC.

The V and J genes are TRBV9 and TRBJ1-1; D is unresolved. V was shortened by 7 bases and J by 1 base, with 8 bases between the two germline ends. This CDR3 spans 12 amino acids. The germline V gene has CDR1 SGDLS and CDR2 YYNGEE. The CDR3 DNA sequence: TGTGCCAGCGGTTCGGGGAACACTGAAGCTTTCTTT. Residues: CASGSGNTEAFF.

The chain joins TRBV29-1 to TRBJ2-3; perhaps TRBD1 as D (5 bases). This CDR3 is built from 13 residues. From germline, CDR1 is SQVTM and CDR2 ANQGSEA. Trimming took 4 bases from V and 1 from J, leaving 9 bases between them. This chain's CDR3 is CSVVPRGTDTQYF. The CDR3, as DNA: TGCAGCGTTGTGCCCAGGGGCACAGATACGCAGTATTTT.

The chain combines TRBV7-9 with TRBJ2-7; 7 bases line up with TRBD2. CDR1 and CDR2 from the germline V gene are SEHNR and FQNEAQ (reference sequence). This CDR3 is built from 16 residues. With V trimmed by 4 bases and J by 2 bases, 11 bases remained unmatched. CDR3 region: CASSSTSGGRAYEQYF. The CDR3 coding sequence is TGTGCCAGCAGCTCTACCTCCGGGGGGAGGGCCTACGAGCAGTACTTC.

The CDR3 coding sequence is TGTGCCAGCAGTATGGGACTAGCGGGTTTTAATGAGCAGTTCTTC. Residues: CASSMGLAGFNEQFF. The V and J genes are TRBV27 and TRBJ2-1; 12 bases fit TRBD2. CDR3 length: 15 amino acids. Trimming took 5 bases from V and 7 from J; bases not matched to a gene: 6. The germline V gene encodes CDR1 MNHEY and CDR2 SMNVEV (reference sequence).

The rearrangement joins TRBV4-1 to TRBJ1-5, with TRBD1 matching over 7 bases. The ends lost 0 bases at V and 4 bases at J; junction bases unmatched: 3. CDR3 length: 15 residues. Germline CDR1 and CDR2: MGHRA and YSYEKL. This chain's CDR3 is CASSQETGSNQPQHF. CDR3 sequence (DNA): TGCGCCAGCAGCCAAGAGACAGGGAGTAATCAGCCCCAGCATTTT.

This chain links TRBV27 with TRBJ2-3; TRBD2 matches at 7 bases. V shed 5 bases and J 4 bases; nucleotides not matched to a gene: 9. The germline CDR1 and CDR2 sequences are MNHEY and SMNVEV (reference sequence). The CDR3 extends over 15 amino acids. This CDR3 reads CASSVGGRGADTQYF. The DNA of the CDR3 is TGTGCCAGCAGTGTTGGCGGGAGAGGCGCAGATACGCAGTATTTT.

The genes are TRBV7-9 and TRBJ2-1, with D perhaps given as TRBD1 or TRBD2 (5 bases each). Germline V CDR1 and CDR2: SEHNR, FQNEAQ (reference sequence). This CDR3 region has 16 residues. The ends were cut back, 2 bases at V and 1 base at J, with 12 bases in the middle. This chain's CDR3 is CASSLSGRVSYNEQFF. The CDR3 region has the DNA TGTGCCAGCAGCTTATCAGGGCGGGTGTCCTACAATGAGCAGTTCTTC.

This sequence joins TRBV7-2 and TRBJ2-5, with D perhaps matching TRBD2 (6 bases). Trimming took 5 bases from V and 1 from J, leaving 20 bases between them. Germline CDR1 reads SGHTA; CDR2 reads FQGNSA. CDR3 length: 17 amino acids. As DNA, the CDR3 is TGTGCCAGCAGCCCGGCGCCCCCAGCGGGCATCCAAGAGACCCAGTACTTC. Residues: CASSPAPPAGIQETQYF.

The chain carries TRBV20-1 and TRBJ2-3, with a tentative D call TRBD2 (5 bases). V was pared by 5 bases and J by 4 bases, with 7 bases between. The CDR3 consists of 11 residues. CDR1 and CDR2 (germline): DFQATT, SNEGSKA (reference sequence). CDR3 DNA: TGCAGTGCTCGGACTTCAGATACGCAGTATTTT. Its translation is CSARTSDTQYF.

This clone was counted a single time. The J gene is TRBJ2-1, the V gene TRBV10-3, with D perhaps given as TRBD1 or TRBD2 (7 bases each). Trimming took off 6 bases at V and 2 bases at J, with 14 bases between the two ends. The CDR3 runs to 15 residues. Germline CDR1 ENHRY, CDR2 SYGVKD. CDR3 DNA: TGTGCCATCAGAGACCCAGGGGGGGCCTACAATGAGCAGTTCTTC. Residues: CAIRDPGGAYNEQFF.

This rearrangement joins TRBV4-3 to TRBJ1-1; a possible D gene is TRBD1 (5 bases). CDR1 is LGHNA, CDR2 YSLEER, per germline. The CDR3 length is 14 residues. Trimming stripped 3 bases from V and 3 bases from J, with 11 bases between. CDR3 DNA sequence: TGCGCCAGCAGCCACGTCGGGGGGGACACTGAAGCTTTCTTT. It translates to CASSHVGGDTEAFF.

The chain combines TRBV15 with TRBJ2-1, with TRBD2 as a possible D gene (5 bases). Germline V gene data show CDR1 as LNHNV and CDR2 as YYDKDF (reference sequence). CDR3 length: 16 residues. Trimming shortened V by 0 bases and J by 2 bases, and 11 bases separated the two germline ends. The CDR3 loop is CATSRDQDFPYNEQFF. CDR3 DNA sequence: TGTGCCACCAGCAGAGATCAGGACTTCCCCTACAATGAGCAGTTCTTC.

The chain joins TRBV4-2 to TRBJ1-4, with TRBD1 identical over 7 bases. Germline CDR1 LGHNA, CDR2 YNFKEQ. This CDR3 comprises 16 residues. The V segment lost 4 bases and the J segment 3 bases; nucleotides outside the gene matches: 8. In nucleotides, the CDR3 is TGTGCCAGCAGCCCGTCCAGGGGGACGGCTAATGAAAAACTGTTTTTT. It translates to CASSPSRGTANEKLFF.

CDR3 protein: CASSHRAGANVLTF. The CDR3 DNA reads as TGTGCCAGCAGCCACAGGGCTGGGGCCAACGTCCTGACTTTC. The J gene is TRBJ2-6, the V gene TRBV6-5, with a possible D match to TRBD1 (6 bases). The ends were cut back, 6 bases at V and 2 bases at J, with 8 bases in the middle. CDR3 length: 14 amino acids. Germline-derived CDR1 and CDR2 are MNHEY and SVGAGI.

The chain uses TRBV27 and TRBJ2-7; D is tentatively TRBD1 or TRBD2 (5 bases each). CDR1 is MNHEY, CDR2 SMNVEV, per germline (reference sequence). Between the trimmed V and J ends, which lost 6 bases and 2 bases, there was a span of 20 bases. The CDR3 consists of 16 residues. This CDR3 is CASSPMNRDLPYEQYF. CDR3 bases: TGTGCCAGCAGCCCGATGAACCGGGACCTTCCCTACGAGCAGTACTTC.

The gene calls are TRBV6-1 and TRBJ2-2; D assignment may be TRBD1 or TRBD2 (5 bases each). V dropped 1 base and J dropped 5 bases, with 17 bases sitting between them. This CDR3 has 17 amino acids. In germline, CDR1 is MNHNS, CDR2 SASEGT. The CDR3 reads CASSEGWGIARTGELFF. The CDR3, as DNA: TGTGCCAGCAGTGAAGGGTGGGGGATCGCGAGAACCGGGGAGCTGTTTTTT.

The chain is built from TRBV4-1 and TRBJ2-1; no clear D gene. CDR1 and CDR2 from the germline V gene are MGHRA and YSYEKL. V gave up 4 bases and J gave up 8 bases, with 12 bases separating them. This CDR3 is 13 amino acids long. The CDR3, as DNA: TGCGCCAGCAGCCCTGTCGAGCGCCATGAGCAGTTCTTC. It translates to CASSPVERHEQFF.

This clone is a singleton in its sample. The chain joins TRBV10-3 to TRBJ2-1; 8 bases align to TRBD2. V shed 10 bases, J shed 12 bases, and the junction held 14 bases outside the gene matches. This CDR3 has 13 amino acids. Germline V gene lookup returns CDR1 ENHRY and CDR2 SYGVKD. CDR3 in amino acids: CATQTSANSGQFF. The CDR3 coding sequence is TGTGCCACTCAGACTAGCGCGAATTCGGGGCAGTTCTTC.